The 20 T cell receptor beta chains listed next were all sequenced from one sample in a study of CXCR3-negative and CXCR3-positive naive CD8 T cells. Libraries were UMI-labeled 5' RACE TRB cDNA. TCRdb reanalyzed the 5' RACE reads, giving one entry per CDR3 protein sequence and no DNA. Here the sample table reports about 56,000 distinct CDR3 sequences. The sample consisted of memory CD8+ T cells from blood. These receptors were obtained from a human donor in good health. Some clones in this sample may be carry-over from other donors' samples.

The J gene is TRBJ1-2, the V gene TRBV29-1. This CDR3 has 11 amino acids. Germline lookup yields CDR1 SQVTM and CDR2 ANQGSEA. The CDR3 reads CSGRTENGYTF.

The V call is TRBV4-1, the J call TRBJ2-1; TCRdb selects TRBD1, and the lack of DNA leaves this call unchecked. Germline V gene data show CDR1 as MGHRA and CDR2 as YSYEKL. The length of the CDR3 is 17 residues. CDR3 protein: CASSLSLGQGGVVEQFF.

This chain connects TRBV7-8 to TRBJ2-1; the TCRdb call, TRBD1, lacks DNA for checking. The CDR3 length is 20 residues. Germline V CDR1 and CDR2: SGHVS, FQNEAQ. The CDR3 is CASSPWGTGGSGGWYNEQFF.

The chain couples TRBV12-3 or TRBV12-4 to TRBJ1-1; TCRdb's D call, TRBD1, is unchecked because there is no DNA. The CDR3 is 14 amino acids. This chain's CDR3 is CASSLGQGTTEAFF.

The chain uses TRBV29-1 and TRBJ2-7; TCRdb's D call of TRBD2 is untestable without DNA. The germline gives CDR1 SQVTM, CDR2 ANQGSEA. This CDR3 contains 13 residues. CDR3 sequence: CSVRTSGTYEQYF.

This sequence joins TRBV20-1 and TRBJ2-7; TCRdb calls TRBD1, which cannot be checked without DNA. The CDR3 is made up of 14 amino acids. CDR1 is DFQATT and CDR2 is SNEGSKA in the germline V gene (reference sequence). The CDR3 loop is CSARKGREPYEQYF.

The chain has TRBV7-6 and TRBJ1-1; TCRdb gives TRBD1 as the D gene, but with no DNA this cannot be confirmed. CDR1 is SGHVS, CDR2 FNYEAQ, per germline. The CDR3 has 15 amino acids. The CDR3 loop is CASSTRTGGGAEAFF. The variable domain in full, with the rest retrieved from reference TRBV7-6 and TRBJ1-1, is GAGVSQSPRYKVTKRGQDVALRCDPISGHVSLYWYRQALGQGPEFLTYFNYEAQQDKSGLPNDRFSAERPEGSISTLTIQRTEQRDSAMYRCASSTRTGGGAEAFFGQGTRLTVV.

Here the CDR3 reads CASTTRPGSNQPQHF. The chain is built from TRBV19 and TRBJ1-5; TCRdb designates TRBD1, a call that cannot be tested without DNA. The V gene's germline CDR1 is LNHDA and CDR2 SQIVND (reference sequence). The CDR3 loop spans 15 amino acids.

V gene TRBV14 combines with J gene TRBJ1-1. Germline assignment: CDR1 SGHDN and CDR2 FVKESK. The CDR3 runs to 12 residues. CDR3 region: CASSQGGTEAFF.

The rearrangement links TRBV10-3 to TRBJ2-5. Germline V gene data show CDR1 as ENHRY and CDR2 as SYGVKD. The CDR3 extends over 13 amino acids. CDR3 residues: CAISDRYQETQYF.

The chain couples TRBV12-3 or TRBV12-4 to TRBJ2-5; TCRdb reports TRBD1, a call that lacks DNA to check it against. This CDR3 is built from 11 residues. The CDR3 region is CASSWAEAQYF.

The J gene is TRBJ1-1, the V gene TRBV7-2; TCRdb returns TRBD1, unconfirmable since there is no DNA. Germline lookup yields CDR1 SGHTA and CDR2 FQGNSA. The CDR3 runs 15 residues. CDR3 loop: CASSLTGGKGTEAFF.

The genes are TRBV29-1 and TRBJ2-3. The germline V gene encodes CDR1 SQVTM and CDR2 ANQGSEA. The CDR3 length is 11 residues. CDR3: CSVEGTDTQYF.

This sequence joins TRBV28 and TRBJ2-1; with no DNA, the TCRdb D assignment of TRBD2 cannot be verified. Germline loops: CDR1 MDHEN, CDR2 SYDVKM. The CDR3 extends over 15 amino acids. CDR3 in amino acids: CASSFGTSTYNEQFF.

This chain links TRBV5-1 with TRBJ2-7. CDR1 and CDR2 (germline): SGHRS, YFSETQ. This CDR3 has 14 amino acids. Here the CDR3 reads CASSFRTGSYEQYF.

The CDR3 reads CASSPRGPGDEQYF. This chain joins TRBV7-3 and TRBJ2-7; TCRdb's assignment of TRBD1 cannot be checked, as there is no DNA. This CDR3 spans 14 amino acids. Germline V gene lookup returns CDR1 SGHTA and CDR2 FQGTGA. Looking up the rest from reference TRBV7-3 and TRBJ2-7 gives the full variable domain: GAGVSQTPSNKVTEKGKYVELRCDPISGHTALYWYRQSLGQGPEFLIYFQGTGAADDSGLPNDRFFAVRPEGSVSTLKIQRTERGDSAVYLCASSPRGPGDEQYFGPGTRLTVT.

The chain carries TRBV28 and TRBJ1-1; TCRdb outputs TRBD1, but without DNA this stays unchecked. The length of the CDR3 is 14 residues. Germline V lookup: CDR1 MDHEN, CDR2 SYDVKM. CDR3 amino acids: CASIFRGLNTEAFF. Full variable domain (rest looked up from reference TRBV28 and TRBJ1-1): DVKVTQSSRYLVKRTGEKVFLECVQDMDHENMFWYRQDPGLGLRLIYFSYDVKMKEKGDIPEGYSVSREKKERFSLILESASTNQTSMYLCASIFRGLNTEAFFGQGTRLTVV.

The chain has TRBV5-4 and TRBJ2-5. Germline CDR1 is SGHNT and CDR2 is YYREEE (reference sequence). The CDR3 is 17 residues long. The CDR3 sequence: CASSLSGSRPLVETQYF.

The chain joins TRBV12-3 or TRBV12-4 to TRBJ2-2; TCRdb lists TRBD2, though no DNA is available to test this call. The CDR3 loop spans 19 amino acids. The CDR3 sequence: CASSLVLASGGLNTGELFF.

This chain joins TRBV7-9 and TRBJ1-2. The CDR3 extends over 13 amino acids. The V gene's germline CDR1 is SEHNR and CDR2 FQNEAQ (reference sequence). The chain's CDR3 is CASSLTTGYGYTF.